The 15 T cell receptor beta chains reported below all come from one sample, sequenced in a study of T-cell reconstitution after alpha-beta-depleted transplantation in children (dated by TCRdb to the mid-2010s). Library preparation was by PCR. TCRdb lists the instrument as Illumina HiSeq 2500. To normalize quantification of the TCRbeta repertoire, the TCR libraries were built with molecular barcoding that relied on unique molecular identifiers. TCRdb reanalyzed the raw reads on its own, using fastp at Q25 for trimming and MiXCR for clone calling, and kept in-frame beta chains. Every distinct CDR3 protein forms one entry, paired with its most common genes and DNA. For this sample the table gives approximately 630,000 distinct CDR3 sequences, of which around 14% were detected only once. Jointly, the top ten make up around 0.76% of the sample. The treatment or condition label of this sample denotes: allogeneic hematopoietic cell transplantation with graft depleted of TCRalphabeta T cells and CD19 B cells.

The input for sequencing was PBMCs, taken before TCRalphabeta/CD19-depleted stem cell transplant. The source of these receptors is a girl aged 2 to 10 with congenital amegakaryocytic thrombocytopenia, due to receive a stem cell transplant.

The genes are TRBV7-8 and TRBJ2-3; no firm D call. The germline V gene encodes CDR1 SGHVS and CDR2 FQNEAQ. Trimming shortened V by 10 bases and J by 4 bases, and 21 bases separated the two germline ends. The CDR3 length is 15 residues. The CDR3, as DNA: TGTGCCATCAGTCCAAGGGCGGCTAGTTCAGATACGCAGTATTTT. This translates into CAISPRAASSDTQYF.

At least ten counts were recorded for this clonotype. The V call is TRBV6-5, the J call TRBJ1-2, with 12 bases lining up with TRBD1. V lost 3 bases and J lost 8; bases outside the gene matches: 7. In germline, CDR1 is MNHEY, CDR2 SVGAGI. CDR3 length: 15 amino acids. The CDR3 region has the DNA TGTGCCAGCAGTTATGGGACAGGGGGCGTGAGGGGCTACACCTTC. Protein: CASSYGTGGVRGYTF.

The CDR3 nucleotides are TGTGCCAGCAGCCAACCTGGGAACGACAGGGGGGGTGTCCAGTACTTC. Translated, it gives CASSQPGNDRGGVQYF. The chain links TRBV12-3 or TRBV12-4 to TRBJ2-5; the match to TRBD1 covers 9 bases. The CDR3 is 16 residues long. Germline trimming cut 6 bases from V and 10 bases from J; bases unmatched to any gene: 18.

V and J are TRBV12-3 or TRBV12-4 and TRBJ2-3; D possibly corresponds to TRBD1 (5 bases). This CDR3 spans 15 amino acids. Trimming pared 5 bases from V and 5 bases from J, leaving 17 bases between. CDR3 in DNA: TGTGCCAGCAGTATGCTATCAGGGAAGAAAGATACGCAGTATTTT. It is translated as CASSMLSGKKDTQYF.

The chain carries TRBV20-1 and TRBJ2-7, with D hard to call. The CDR3 consists of 14 residues. Trimming stripped 1 base from V and 2 bases from J, with 12 bases between. CDR1 and CDR2 (germline): DFQATT, SNEGSKA (reference sequence). CDR3 sequence reads: CSARGPELTYEQYF. The DNA for the CDR3 is TGCAGTGCTAGAGGTCCAGAGCTAACCTACGAGCAGTACTTC.

Worth noting for this clonotype: The CDR3 ends on some other residue instead of the conserved phenylalanine or tryptophan, so this is likely a read error. The DNA is left out, because the CDR3 cannot be placed on it with certainty; the CDR3 is given as TCRdb lists it. Here the CDR3 reads CASSQGELAGKGLFS. The V gene is TRBV3-1, the J gene TRBJ2-1; the D call of TRBD2 is as the table states it, not checked on the DNA. Including both end residues, the CDR3 is 15 amino acids long. Germline V CDR1 and CDR2: LGHDT, YNNKEL (reference sequence).

This clonotype was counted at least ten times. V usage is TRBV20-1 and J usage is TRBJ2-1, with a tentative D call TRBD2 (5 bases). CDR1 and CDR2 from the germline V gene are DFQATT and SNEGSKA (reference sequence). Trimming removed 2 bases at V and 5 bases at J, with 19 bases between. The CDR3 contains 16 residues. CDR3 sequence: CSARPPWQRVDNEQFF. DNA of the CDR3: TGCAGTGCTAGACCCCCGTGGCAGAGGGTGGACAATGAGCAGTTCTTC.

This clonotype showed up many times. The chain recombines TRBV5-1 with TRBJ1-2; 7 nucleotides agree with TRBD1. The V gene end was trimmed by 4 bases and the J gene end by 8 bases; junction bases not matched to a gene: 11. Per the germline V gene, CDR1 is SGHRS and CDR2 is YFSETQ. There are 14 residues in the CDR3. DNA for the CDR3: TGCGCCAGCAGCGCCGGACAGGCCGTGAGAGGCTACACCTTC. As protein: CASSAGQAVRGYTF.

The chain has TRBV11-2 and TRBJ2-3; the match to TRBD2 covers 11 bases. Germline CDR1 and CDR2: SGHAT and FQNNGV. With V trimmed by 5 bases and J by 2 bases, 6 bases remained unmatched. The CDR3 is made up of 16 amino acids. The CDR3 reads CASSPSLAGDTDTQYF. CDR3 DNA: TGTGCCAGCAGCCCCTCACTAGCGGGAGACACAGATACGCAGTATTTT.

This rearrangement joins TRBV7-9 to TRBJ2-1, with D unresolved. The CDR3 has 14 amino acids. Looked up from germline, CDR1 is SEHNR and CDR2 is FQNEAQ (reference sequence). V was cut by 0 bases and J by 9 bases, with 12 bases left in between. Here the CDR3 reads CASSLAWLSGEQFF. The CDR3 DNA is TGTGCCAGCAGCTTAGCATGGCTGTCCGGTGAGCAGTTCTTC. The full variable domain, rest sourced from reference TRBV7-9 and TRBJ2-1, is DTGVSQNPRHKITKRGQNVTFRCDPISEHNRLYWYRQTLGQGPEFLTYFQNEAQLEKSRLLSDRFSAERPKGSFSTLEIQRTEQGDSAMYLCASSLAWLSGEQFFGPGTRLTVL.

Ten or more counts support this clonotype. The chain employs TRBV18 and TRBJ2-5, with 9 bases matching TRBD1. The CDR3 sequence is 14 residues long. CDR1 is KGHSH, CDR2 LQKENI, per germline. Losses at the gene ends were 3 bases for V and 4 bases for J; bases not matched to a gene: 3. In nucleotides, the CDR3 is TGTGCCAGCTCACCTACAGGGGGCCGAGAGACCCAGTACTTC. Its translation is CASSPTGGRETQYF.

This clonotype was found a few times. This rearrangement joins TRBV28 to TRBJ2-4, with 10 positions matching TRBD1. V shed 5 bases and J 5 bases; nucleotides not matched to a gene: 9. This CDR3 has 16 amino acids. The germline CDR1 and CDR2 sequences are MDHEN and SYDVKM. The CDR3 bases are TGTGCCAGCAGTCTGCCGGGGACAGGGGTCCAAAACATTCAGTACTTC. Amino acids: CASSLPGTGVQNIQYF.

Worth noting for this clonotype: Being one base from a much bigger clone, this may be a read error. V is TRBV12-3 or TRBV12-4 and J is TRBJ2-1, with TRBD2 matching 10 bases. The CDR3 has 14 residues. The CDR3 is CASSFGTSVNEQLF. The CDR3 coding sequence is TGTGCCAGCAGTTTTGGGACTAGCGTAAATGAGCAGCTCTTC.

This clonotype was observed a few times. This chain links TRBV2 with TRBJ2-3; D unresolved. The germline V gene encodes CDR1 SNHLY and CDR2 FYNNEI. The CDR3 is 13 residues long. The V end was cut by 2 bases, the J end by 3 bases, with 6 bases between. DNA of the CDR3: TGTGCCAGCAGTGAACTGCAAACAGATACGCAGTATTTT. This gives the protein CASSELQTDTQYF. Based on the CDR3 plus reference TRBV2 and TRBJ2-3, the full variable domain is EPEVTQTPSHQVTQMGQEVILRCVPISNHLYFYWYRQILGQKVEFLVSFYNNEISEKSEIFDDQFSVERPDGSNFTLKIRSTKLEDSAMYFCASSELQTDTQYFGPGTRLTVL.

Many counts were recorded for this clonotype. The rearrangement links TRBV29-1 to TRBJ1-1; D is possibly TRBD1 (6 bases). Germline values: CDR1 SQVTM, CDR2 ANQGSEA. This CDR3 has 13 residues. V shed 6 bases and J shed 2 bases, with 13 bases lying between them. CDR3 bases: TGCAGCGTCGGGACACAGCGTAACACTGAAGCTTTCTTT. Protein product: CSVGTQRNTEAFF. The full variable domain, its missing parts supplied by reference TRBV29-1 and TRBJ1-1, is SAVISQKPSRDICQRGTSLTIQCQVDSQVTMMFWYRQQPGQSLTLIATANQGSEATYESGFVIDKFPISRPNLTFSTLTVSNMSPEDSSIYLCSVGTQRNTEAFFGQGTRLTVV.